What follows are 4 T cell receptor beta chains derived from one specimen sequenced in a study of identical twins. In TCRdb, the 5' RACE reads were re-called with MiXCR into one record per CDR3 protein. Here the sample spans about 340,000 distinct CDR3 sequences, approximately 8.7% being singletons. The sequencing sample was made of naive T cells sorted from blood. These receptor sequences come from a woman aged 50 to 60 in good health.

This sequence joins TRBV11-2 and TRBJ2-7; TRBD2 agrees at 10 bases. J lost 0 bases, V lost 0 bases, and 5 bases had no gene match. The CDR3 is made up of 17 amino acids. The V gene's germline CDR1 is SGHAT and CDR2 FQNNGV. CDR3 coding DNA: TGTGCCAGCAGCTTAGACTCTAGCGGGAGAAGCTCCTACGAGCAGTACGTC. Translated, it gives CASSLDSSGRSSYEQYV.

This chain connects TRBV7-9 to TRBJ2-1; no clear D. The CDR3 loop spans 13 amino acids. V gave up 4 bases and J gave up 10 bases, with 14 bases separating them. Looked up from germline, CDR1 is SEHNR and CDR2 is FQNEAQ (reference sequence). The CDR3 sequence: CASSSPEVPEQFF. In nucleotides, the CDR3 is TGTGCCAGCAGCTCCCCCGAAGTCCCAGAGCAGTTCTTC.

This clonotype was recorded a few times. The chain carries TRBV20-1 and TRBJ1-4, with 7 bases aligning to TRBD1. The CDR3 is 15 residues long. V shed 3 bases and J 1 base; nucleotides not matched to a gene: 5. Per the germline V gene, CDR1 is DFQATT and CDR2 is SNEGSKA (reference sequence). Here the CDR3 reads CSASQHRGTNEKLFF. The CDR3 nucleotides read TGCAGTGCTAGCCAACACAGGGGAACTAATGAAAAACTGTTTTTT.

This clonotype was picked up a small number of times. This chain links TRBV29-1 with TRBJ2-6, with D possibly called TRBD1 or TRBD2 (5 bases each). This CDR3 is built from 15 residues. Germline V gives CDR1 SQVTM, CDR2 ANQGSEA. The germline V and J ends were trimmed by 8 bases and 0 bases, with 14 bases remaining between them. CDR3 in amino acids: CSIRDVSSGANVLTF. The CDR3 DNA reads as TGCAGCATCCGGGACGTAAGCTCTGGGGCCAACGTCCTGACTTTC.